A selection of T cell receptor beta chains follows, all from one sample in a study of identifying expanded T cells in peripheral blood. The data were produced by immunoSEQ multiplex PCR, yet TCRdb's version contains in-frame clones alone and is incomplete. Of roughly 100,000 clones in the sample, approximately 90% were seen once. The sequenced sample consisted of blood. Receptors were obtained from a person between 18 and 75 years old in good health. The CDR3 runs from the conserved cysteine through the conserved F or W. D genes are given only for firm matches. Clone size is stated in some rows and not others, as once, few, many or a class when expanded.

V gene	J gene	D gene	clone size	CDR3 protein	CDR3 DNA
TRBV5-1	TRBJ2-3	-	-	CASSPDGPGTQYF	TGCGCCAGCAGCCCCGATGGGCCAGGTACGCAGTATTTT
TRBV5-1	TRBJ1-6	-	once	CASSLDQTGGGSPLHF	TGCGCCAGCAGCTTGGACCAGACAGGCGGGGGTTCACCCCTCCACTTT
TRBV4-1	TRBJ1-6	TRBD1	-	CASSRLPGQVSNSPLHF	TGCGCCAGCAGCCGATTACCGGGACAGGTTTCTAATTCACCCCTCCACTTT
TRBV5-1	TRBJ2-7	-	-	CASSLYPGQIYEQYF	TGCGCCAGCAGCTTATACCCTGGACAGATCTACGAGCAGTACTTC
TRBV25-1	TRBJ1-3	-	few	CASSEWGNTIYF	TGTGCCAGCAGTGAATGGGGAAACACCATATATTTT
TRBV5-1	TRBJ1-2	-	-	CASSLATTREDGYTF	TGCGCCAGCAGCTTGGCAACGACAAGGGAGGATGGCTACACCTTC
TRBV12-5	TRBJ1-6	-	-	CASGLDHQSSYNSPLHF	TGTGCTAGTGGACTGGATCACCAGAGCTCCTATAATTCACCCCTCCACTTT
TRBV13	TRBJ2-7	-	-	CASSLEAGPYEQYF	TGTGCCAGCAGCTTAGAGGCAGGCCCCTACGAGCAGTACTTC
TRBV30	TRBJ1-2	-	once	CAFEGTPGYGYTF	TGTGCTTTTGAAGGGACCCCTGGCTATGGCTACACCTTC
TRBV19	TRBJ1-6	-	-	CASRTGNSPLHF	TGTGCCAGTAGAACAGGGAATTCACCCCTCCACTTT
TRBV9	TRBJ2-7	TRBD1	-	CASSRRQGVYEQYF	TGTGCCAGCAGCCGTCGACAGGGGGTCTACGAGCAGTACTTC
TRBV29-1	TRBJ2-5	TRBD2	-	CSGMTSGEVTQYF	TGCAGCGGGATGACTAGCGGGGAGGTGACCCAGTACTTC
TRBV5-6	TRBJ1-1	TRBD1	-	CASSSYLGRQGAENTEAFF	TGTGCCAGCAGCTCCTACTTGGGGAGACAGGGGGCCGAGAACACTGAAGCTTTCTTT
TRBV5-1	TRBJ2-4	-	-	CASSRGDGKNIQYF	TGCGCCAGCAGCCGAGGGGATGGCAAAAACATTCAGTACTTC
TRBV5-1	TRBJ1-2	TRBD1	-	CASSFSPGQGARGYTF	TGCGCCAGCAGCTTCTCCCCGGGACAGGGGGCTCGTGGCTACACCTTC
TRBV5-1	TRBJ2-7	-	-	CASSLSSLSSTRTEEYF	TGCGCCAGCAGCTTGAGTTCTTTGAGTTCCACACGCACGGAGGAGTACTTC
TRBV28	TRBJ2-6	TRBD1	-	CASSLNGLGDRGPGANVLTF	TGTGCCAGCAGTTTGAATGGGTTGGGTGACAGGGGGCCTGGGGCCAACGTCCTGACTTTC
TRBV5-1	TRBJ1-1	TRBD1	-	CASSLDVLGGMNTEAFF	TGCGCCAGCAGCTTGGACGTCTTAGGGGGCATGAACACTGAAGCTTTCTTT
TRBV19	TRBJ2-7	-	-	CASSIPGAYEQYF	TGTGCCAGTAGTATCCCAGGGGCCTACGAGCAGTACTTC
TRBV7-2	TRBJ1-2	-	-	CASSLGLERGRGYTF	TGTGCCAGCAGTTTAGGGTTGGAAAGGGGTAGAGGCTACACCTTC